Only a few counts were recorded for the clone carrying this T cell receptor (beta chain). This CDR3 spans 8 amino acids. Germline lookup yields CDR1 LNHDA and CDR2 SQIVND (reference sequence). Deletions cut 8 bases from V and 7 bases from J, with 3 bases between. Sequencing was performed with immunoSEQ multiplex PCR; in TCRdb, only in-frame clones are kept and a portion is missing. This sample carries under 150,000 clones, just over 85% of them seen once, and the ten largest clones take around 8%. These donors were members of the approximately 120-subject validation cohort, a group separate from the roughly 670-subject first cohort. The sample belongs to a study of cytomegalovirus exposure and HLA in healthy donors.

This receptor was obtained from a woman aged 18-30 years in good health and CMV-seropositive. The V gene is TRBV19, the J gene TRBJ2-7; no clear D gene. The sample taken for sequencing was PBMCs. Written as DNA, the CDR3 is TGTGCCAGTTCAGAGCAGTACTTC. Translated: CASSEQYF.